The 11 T cell receptor beta chains below come from one sample, sequenced in a study of T cells in Graves' hyperthyroidism and ophthalmopathy. The source material, RNA transcripts, was used to amplify TCR beta CDR3 regions. First-round RT-PCR of the TCR CDR3 relied on the HTBI primer set. TCRdb used MiXCR to reprocess the multiplex PCR reads, holding one entry per CDR3 protein. The sample yields approximately 25,000 distinct CDR3 sequences, approximately 46% seen once. Sequenced material: blood. The receptors derive from a woman in her thirties with Graves' hyperthyroidism.

Only a few counts were recorded for this clonotype. The chain uses TRBV2 and TRBJ1-5; D not certain. V dropped 7 bases and J dropped 2 bases, with 6 bases sitting between them. The CDR3 has 12 amino acids. Germline V gene lookup returns CDR1 SNHLY and CDR2 FYNNEI. The CDR3 DNA follows: TGTGCCAGCAACCGGGGCAATCAGCCCCAGCATTTT. It translates to CASNRGNQPQHF.

V and J are TRBV10-3 and TRBJ2-5; TRBD1 matches 9 bases. The CDR3 contains 16 residues. The V and J ends lost 2 bases and 5 bases, in that order; junction bases with no gene match: 9. The germline gives CDR1 ENHRY, CDR2 SYGVKD. In DNA form, the CDR3 reads TGTGCCATCAGTGAGGGTCGGACAGGGGTAGGCGAGACCCAGTACTTC. This gives the protein CAISEGRTGVGETQYF.

Ten or more counts support this clonotype. This sequence joins TRBV5-4 and TRBJ2-3; D gene ambiguous. Trimming removed 2 bases at V and 2 bases at J, with 9 bases between. In germline, CDR1 is SGHNT, CDR2 YYREEE (reference sequence). CDR3 length: 14 amino acids. The CDR3: CASSFWQNTDTQYF. The CDR3 DNA reads TGTGCCAGCAGCTTCTGGCAGAACACAGATACGCAGTATTTT.

The chain combines TRBV19 with TRBJ2-1; 8 bases agree with TRBD2. J lost 7 bases, V lost 4 bases, and 6 bases had no gene match. This CDR3 comprises 14 residues. CDR1 and CDR2 from the germline V gene are LNHDA and SQIVND (reference sequence). The CDR3 DNA reads as TGTGCCAGTAGTACGGCTAGCGGGTGGAATGAGCAGTTCTTC. This sequence encodes CASSTASGWNEQFF.

The genes are TRBV20-1 and TRBJ2-7; 9 bases agree with TRBD2. V gave up 0 bases and J gave up 0 bases; unmatched junction bases: 3. The germline V gene has CDR1 DFQATT and CDR2 SNEGSKA (reference sequence). CDR3 length equals 15 residues. The CDR3 sequence: CSARDKTSGSYEQYF. The CDR3 bases are TGCAGTGCTAGAGATAAGACTAGCGGCTCCTACGAGCAGTACTTC.

This clonotype has at least ten counts. This rearrangement joins TRBV5-8 to TRBJ2-1; a possible D gene is TRBD1 (6 bases). V was trimmed by 3 bases and J by 14 bases, leaving 15 bases between them. The CDR3 covers 12 residues. Looked up from germline, CDR1 is SGHTS and CDR2 is YDEGEE. For the CDR3, the DNA is TGTGCCAGCAGCTACCCGGGAAGGGGGAAGTTCTTC. Translating gives CASSYPGRGKFF.

This clonotype is medium-sized. This chain joins TRBV6-4 and TRBJ2-2, with D hard to call. Trimming took off 2 bases at V and 3 bases at J, with 4 bases between the two ends. CDR3 length: 13 residues. Germline V gene lookup returns CDR1 MRHNA and CDR2 SNTAGT. The CDR3: CASSDGHTGELFF. CDR3 nucleotides: TGTGCCAGCAGTGACGGACACACCGGGGAGCTGTTTTTT.

This clonotype was counted at least ten times. V gene TRBV4-1 combines with J gene TRBJ1-2; D unclear. The CDR3 consists of 15 residues. Trimming cost V 1 base and J 9 bases, with 18 bases left between them. Per the germline V gene, CDR1 is MGHRA and CDR2 is YSYEKL. The CDR3 spells CASSQARGDGVSYTF. The CDR3 nucleotides are TGCGCCAGCAGCCAAGCACGAGGCGACGGGGTTAGCTACACCTTC.

The chain couples TRBV4-1 to TRBJ2-7, with 8 bases matching TRBD1. This CDR3 is 16 amino acids long. Germline CDR1 and CDR2: MGHRA and YSYEKL. With V trimmed by 1 base and J by 5 bases, 10 bases remained unmatched. The CDR3 DNA reads TGCGCCAGCAGCCAAGCTTACTCAGGGGGCGTCCACGAGCAGTACTTC. Amino acid sequence: CASSQAYSGGVHEQYF.

This clonotype is labeled medium-sized. The genes are TRBV25-1 and TRBJ1-1; unclear D gene. Trimming removed 0 bases at V and 1 base at J, with 21 bases between. The CDR3 contains 19 residues. Germline CDR1 reads MGHDK; CDR2 reads SYGVNS. CDR3 bases: TGTGCCAGCAGTGAATATTATCCGTCCTATCACGCGCAGAACACTGAAGCTTTCTTT. It codes for CASSEYYPSYHAQNTEAFF.

The rearrangement joins TRBV7-2 to TRBJ2-7; 14 nucleotides line up with TRBD2. Germline CDR1 SGHTA, CDR2 FQGNSA. V dropped 5 bases and J dropped 2; count of bases not matched to a gene: 2. The CDR3 spans 15 residues. CDR3 nucleotide sequence: TGTGCCAGCAGCCAGGGACTAGCGGGAGCCTACGAGCAGTACTTC. It codes for CASSQGLAGAYEQYF.